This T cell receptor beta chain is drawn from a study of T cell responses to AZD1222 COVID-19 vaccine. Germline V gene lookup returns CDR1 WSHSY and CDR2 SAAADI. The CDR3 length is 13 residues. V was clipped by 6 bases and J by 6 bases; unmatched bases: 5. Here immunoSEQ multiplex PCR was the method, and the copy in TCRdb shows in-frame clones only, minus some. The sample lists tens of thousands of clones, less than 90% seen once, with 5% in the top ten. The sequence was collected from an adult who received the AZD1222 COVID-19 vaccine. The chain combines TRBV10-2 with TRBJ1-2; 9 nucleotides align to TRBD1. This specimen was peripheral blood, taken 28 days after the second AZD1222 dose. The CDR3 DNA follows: TGCGCCAGCAGCGGGACAGGGTTAAATGGCTACACCTTC. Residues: CASSGTGLNGYTF.